The TCR beta chain described here comes from a study of blood T cells in healthy people across ages. Overall study results and limits: PBMC samples, being unsorted, prevented any conclusive comparison of naive and antigen-experienced cells.

CDR3 length equals 13 residues. From germline, CDR1 is MNHEY and CDR2 SVGAGI. As concerns this clonotype: What it recognizes is unknown.

Isolation per sample recovered at least 7 million PBMCs. A sample-barcoded 5' primer and a J-beta primer mix were used in a second PCR of roughly 7 to 11 cycles. The study obtained at least 2.5 million CDR3-containing paired-end reads from every sample. MiXCR, run by TCRdb on the 5' RACE reads, gives a single entry per CDR3 protein. The sample contains approximately 2,000,000 distinct CDR3 sequences, about 39% of which appear only once. This clonotype was obtained from a human donor in good health. Sequencing was performed on blood. The rearrangement links TRBV6-5 to TRBJ2-5; D might be TRBD1 or TRBD2, each matching 6 bases. The J call may be wrong; the DNA end is better matched by TRBJ2-7. The CDR3 protein is CASSYGGPNEQYF. As DNA, the CDR3 is TGTGCCAGCAGTTACGGGGGGCCCAACGAGCAGTACTTC.